This T cell receptor beta chain was sequenced during a study of identical twins. Unique molecular identifiers were present on the cDNA, which also gained a universal primer site by template switching. Via MiXCR, TCRdb re-called the 5' RACE reads, giving one row per CDR3 protein. The data contain around 290,000 distinct CDR3 sequences, roughly 10% of them singletons. Findings of the study overall: Invariant MAIT and iNKT cells may have partly biased zero-insertion analyses. Abundant beta clonotypes from cord blood bore fewer insertions; memory repertoires lacked this pattern. Beta out-of-frame sequences showed weaker excess twin sharing.

The V gene's germline CDR1 is LGHNA and CDR2 YSLEER. V lost 0 bases and J lost 3, with 11 bases in between. This CDR3 is built from 16 residues. Comment on this clonotype: Antigen unknown.

These data were likewise used in another study, on yellow fever vaccine responses in identical twins.

The sequenced sample was CD8+ T cells sorted from blood. The clonotype was recovered from a woman younger than 30 in good health. This chain joins TRBV4-3 and TRBJ2-2; D not resolved. The CDR3 reads CASSQDTAPDTGELFF. CDR3 coding DNA: TGCGCCAGCAGCCAAGATACGGCTCCAGACACCGGGGAGCTGTTTTTT.